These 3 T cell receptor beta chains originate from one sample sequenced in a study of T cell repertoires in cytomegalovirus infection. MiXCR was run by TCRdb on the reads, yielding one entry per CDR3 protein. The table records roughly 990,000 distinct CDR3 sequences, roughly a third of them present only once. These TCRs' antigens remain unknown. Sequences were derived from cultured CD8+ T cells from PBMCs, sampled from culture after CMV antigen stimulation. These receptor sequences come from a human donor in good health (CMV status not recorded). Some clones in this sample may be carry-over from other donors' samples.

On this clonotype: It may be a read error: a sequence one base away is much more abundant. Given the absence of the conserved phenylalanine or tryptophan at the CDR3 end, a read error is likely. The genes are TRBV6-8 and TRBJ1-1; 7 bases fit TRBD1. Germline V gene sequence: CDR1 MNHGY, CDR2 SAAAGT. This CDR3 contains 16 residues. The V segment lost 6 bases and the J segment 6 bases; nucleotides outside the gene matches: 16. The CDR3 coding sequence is TGTGCCAGCAGCTTCCACCACAGGGGAGGGATAGCTGAAGCTTTCTCT. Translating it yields CASSFHHRGGIAEAFS.

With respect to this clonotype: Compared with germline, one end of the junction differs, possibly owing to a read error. The CDR3 DNA reads as TGTCCCAGCGGTCAGACAGGGGGCAATTCACCCCTCCACTTT. This translates into CPSGQTGGNSPLHF. This chain joins TRBV25-1 and TRBJ1-6; 10 bases are shared with TRBD1. The length of the CDR3 is 14 residues. From germline, CDR1 is MGHDK and CDR2 SYGVNS.

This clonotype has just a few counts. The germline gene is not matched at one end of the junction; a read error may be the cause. CDR3 amino acids: CASSATGVYSLNTGELFF. CDR3 in DNA: TGTGCTAGCAGCGCCACAGGGGTCTACTCCCTAAACACCGGGGAGCTGTTTTTT. The chain combines TRBV7-7 with TRBJ2-2; TRBD1 agrees at 7 bases. The germline V gene has CDR1 SSHAT and CDR2 FNYEAQ (reference sequence). The CDR3 spans 18 residues. Combining the CDR3 with reference TRBV7-7 and TRBJ2-2 gives the whole variable domain GAGVSQSPRYKVTKRGQDVTLRCDPISSHATLYWYQQALGQGPEFLTYFNYEAQPDKSGLPSDRFSAERPEGSISTLTIQRTEQRDSAMYRCASSATGVYSLNTGELFFGEGSRLTVL.